Listed here are 2 T cell receptor beta chains from one sample, sequenced in a study of blood T cell repertoires in COVID-19. Assay used: immunoSEQ multiplex PCR; TCRdb lists only in-frame clones, some missing. The repertoire has about 210,000 clones, around 84% of them found once; the top ten carry 13%. Specimen: peripheral blood. These receptor sequences come from a human donor in a cohort sampled during active COVID-19.

CDR3 protein: CASSLGGAGELFF. CDR3 DNA: TGTGCCAGCAGCTTGGGGGGGGCCGGGGAGCTGTTTTTT. This chain uses TRBV5-6 with TRBJ2-2; D perhaps matches TRBD2 (6 bases). Germline lookup yields CDR1 SGHDT and CDR2 YYEEEE. CDR3 length equals 13 residues. V lost 0 bases and J lost 6, with 6 bases in between.

V usage is TRBV15 and J usage is TRBJ2-7; D ambiguous. Trimming left V 1 base short and J 0 bases short, with 19 bases between. Per germline, CDR1 LNHNV and CDR2 YYDKDF (reference sequence). The CDR3 contains 18 residues. The CDR3 coding sequence is TGTGCCACCAGCAGAGGGGCAGGTTTGGGCTCAGTCTCCTACGAGCAGTACTTC. Translating gives CATSRGAGLGSVSYEQYF.